This TCR beta chain derives from a study of blood T cells in healthy people across ages. Germline values: CDR1 MNHEY, CDR2 SMNVEV (reference sequence). V was pared by 5 bases and J by 4 bases, with 11 bases between. The CDR3 consists of 13 residues. Each sample had at least 6 million PBMCs isolated. With a J-beta primer mix and a sample-barcoded 5' primer, a second PCR ran about 7 to 12 cycles. With 12 random nucleotides, a template-switch adaptor tagged each individual cDNA molecule. TCRdb recomputed calls from the 5' RACE reads with MiXCR, one row per CDR3 protein. The profile covers some 550,000 distinct CDR3 sequences, with 47% appearing a single time and 20% to 25% taken by the ten largest.

The rearrangement joins TRBV27 to TRBJ1-2; no firm D call. This sequence originates from a man at least 80 years old in good health. What was sequenced was blood. In nucleotides, the CDR3 is TGTGCCAGCAGTCCAACGGCAGGCTATGGCTACACCTTC. Its protein product is CASSPTAGYGYTF.